This section outlines one T cell receptor beta chain sequence together with its context. Its specificity is not known. Tagging with unique molecular identifiers was a feature of the TCR beta cDNA libraries. TCRdb passed the PCR reads through MiXCR, listing each CDR3 protein once. The repertoire holds 750,000 to 950,000 distinct CDR3 sequences, with around 46% as singletons. The data originate from a study of post-analysis software for immune sequencing data. General study findings and limits: About five TRBV segments, including TRBV5-6, TRBV5-1 and TRBV20-1, were more frequent in patients than controls.

Germline values: CDR1 SQVTM, CDR2 ANQGSEA. V lost 7 bases to trimming and J lost 4 bases; unmatched junction nucleotides: 5. The CDR3 has 12 amino acids. This sequence joins TRBV29-1 and TRBJ2-5, with 8 bases fitting TRBD1. The TCR comes from a girl aged 5 to 17 with multiple sclerosis. The material sequenced was blood. DNA of the CDR3: TGCAGCGGCGGACAGGGTTCAGAGACCCAGTACTTC. Translated: CSGGQGSETQYF.